The clone carrying this TCR beta chain was found many times. This entry comes from a study of early T cells in non-severe SARS-CoV-2 infection. This CDR3 region has 14 residues. V dropped 8 bases and J dropped 9; count of bases not matched to a gene: 11. The germline V gene encodes CDR1 SGHTA and CDR2 FQGNSA. One entry per CDR3 protein results from TCRdb running MiXCR on the 5' RACE reads. Here the sample spans just under 45,000 distinct CDR3 sequences, 11% being singletons. This TCR came from an adult who was a healthcare worker with PCR-confirmed SARS-CoV-2 infection or an uninfected control (not recorded which). This chain uses TRBV7-2 with TRBJ2-3; 10 bases line up with TRBD2. The material sequenced was whole blood. As DNA, the CDR3 is TGTGCCAGCGCGGAAAGGAGTAGCGGGGGGACGCAGTATTTT. Protein: CASAERSSGGTQYF.